This T cell receptor (beta chain) originates from a study of TIL therapy for anti-PD-1-resistant metastatic lung cancer. Study conclusions and caveats: TIL cultures after expansion showed higher clonality and lower diversity than baseline tumor (median 6% vs 31%).

This was the immunoSEQ v3 assay. The repertoire was sequenced with immunoSEQ multiplex PCR; TCRdb's copy has only in-frame clones and lacks some. The data hold about 12,000 clones, with roughly 60% observed a single time. This clone was seen once. No antigen is known for it. The time point: pre-treatment sample, taken before nivolumab and TIL therapy. Pleural nodules or supraclavicular lymph nodes made up most of the excised metastases sampled. The V gene's germline CDR1 is MGHRA and CDR2 YSYEKL. With 4 bases removed from V and 3 bases from J, the gap between germline ends came to 12 bases. CDR3 length: 14 residues.

The sequence was collected from a person aged 25-79 years with non-small cell lung cancer. The chain is built from TRBV4-1 and TRBJ1-1; D is perhaps TRBD1 (6 bases). The starting material was tumor tissue, obtained at baseline. The CDR3 spells CASSREGGYTEAFF. CDR3 DNA: TGCGCCAGCAGCCGGGAGGGGGGCTACACTGAAGCTTTCTTT.